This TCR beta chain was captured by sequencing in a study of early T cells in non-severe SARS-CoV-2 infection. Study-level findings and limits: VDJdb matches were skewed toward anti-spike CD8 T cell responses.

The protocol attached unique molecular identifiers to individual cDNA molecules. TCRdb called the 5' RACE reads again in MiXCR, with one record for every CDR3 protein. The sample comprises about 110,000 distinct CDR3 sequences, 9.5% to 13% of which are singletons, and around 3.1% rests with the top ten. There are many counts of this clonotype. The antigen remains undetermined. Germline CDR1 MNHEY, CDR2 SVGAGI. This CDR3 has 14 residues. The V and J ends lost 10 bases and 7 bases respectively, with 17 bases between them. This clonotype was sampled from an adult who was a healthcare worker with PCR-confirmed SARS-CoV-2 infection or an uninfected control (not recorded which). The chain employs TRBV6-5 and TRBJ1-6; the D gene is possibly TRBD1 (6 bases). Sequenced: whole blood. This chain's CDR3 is CAIRRGGGNSPLHF. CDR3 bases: TGTGCCATTCGAAGGGGGGGAGGGAATTCACCCCTCCACTTT.